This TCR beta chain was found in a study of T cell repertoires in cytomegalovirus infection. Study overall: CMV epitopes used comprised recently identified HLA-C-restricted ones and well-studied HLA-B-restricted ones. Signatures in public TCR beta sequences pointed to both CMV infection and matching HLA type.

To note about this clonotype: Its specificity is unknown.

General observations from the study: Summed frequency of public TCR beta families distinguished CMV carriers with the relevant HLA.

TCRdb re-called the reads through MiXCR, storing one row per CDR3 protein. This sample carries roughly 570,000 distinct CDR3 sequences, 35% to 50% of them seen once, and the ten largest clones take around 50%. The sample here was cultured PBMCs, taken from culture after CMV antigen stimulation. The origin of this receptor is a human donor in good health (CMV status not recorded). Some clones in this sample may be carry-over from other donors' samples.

The CDR3 spells CSVEGTGGMNTEAFF. The CDR3 DNA sequence: TGCAGCGTTGAAGGGACAGGGGGGATGAACACTGAAGCTTTCTTT. V is TRBV29-1 and J is TRBJ1-1, with 10 nucleotides matching TRBD1. After removal of 1 base from V and 0 bases from J, the junction contained 2 bases not matched to a gene. The germline CDR1 and CDR2 sequences are SQVTM and ANQGSEA. This CDR3 contains 15 residues.